This T cell receptor (beta chain) emerged from a study of CD8 T cells in Susac syndrome. Random hexamers served to reverse transcribe roughly 0.45 to 1 ug RNA. Amplification of the TCR beta CDR3 was carried out by immunoSEQ multiplex PCR, which spanned a total of 54 Vbeta and 13 Jbeta segments. TCRdb re-called the immunoSEQ multiplex PCR reads with MiXCR, one entry per CDR3 protein. The repertoire holds about 130,000 distinct CDR3 sequences, with over 90% as singletons. Germline CDR1 reads SGHAT; CDR2 reads FQNNGV. The CDR3 is 15 residues long. V was shortened by 7 bases and J by 1 base, with 14 bases between the two germline ends. Study-level findings and limits: Across the total CD8+ repertoires, approximately 17 Susac-specific public clones were found. The CD8+ TEMRA repertoires yielded 5 or 6 such clones. Individuals included in the TCR sequencing and HLA analysis were acknowledged by the study to be relatively few in number. Peak Susac CD8+ clonal expansion occurred in TEMRA cells and active patients.

In the case of this clonotype: Its specificity is not known.

The receptor comes from a human donor with Susac syndrome. Sequencing used CD8+ T cells from PBMCs. J is TRBJ2-1 and V is TRBV11-2; D is undetermined. The CDR3 DNA sequence: TGTGCCAGCACCACCCCCCGACCGTCCTACAATGAGCAGTTCTTC. This gives the protein CASTTPRPSYNEQFF. The full variable domain, its missing parts supplied by reference TRBV11-2 and TRBJ2-1, is EAGVAQSPRYKIIEKRQSVAFWCNPISGHATLYWYQQILGQGPKLLIQFQNNGVVDDSQLPKDRFSAERLKGVDSTLKIQPAKLEDSAVYLCASTTPRPSYNEQFFGPGTRLTVL.